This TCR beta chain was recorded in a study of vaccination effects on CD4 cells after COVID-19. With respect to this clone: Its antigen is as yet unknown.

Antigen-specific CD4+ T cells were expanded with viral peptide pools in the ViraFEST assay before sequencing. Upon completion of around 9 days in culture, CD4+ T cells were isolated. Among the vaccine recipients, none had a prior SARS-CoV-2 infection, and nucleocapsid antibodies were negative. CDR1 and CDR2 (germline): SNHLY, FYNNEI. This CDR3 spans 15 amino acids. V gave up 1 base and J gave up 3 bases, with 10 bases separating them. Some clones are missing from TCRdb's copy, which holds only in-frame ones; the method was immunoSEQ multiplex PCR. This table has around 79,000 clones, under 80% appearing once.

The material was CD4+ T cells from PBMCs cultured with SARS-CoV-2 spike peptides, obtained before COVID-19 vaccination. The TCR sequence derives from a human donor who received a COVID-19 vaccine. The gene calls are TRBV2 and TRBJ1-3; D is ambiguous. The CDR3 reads CASSEVASGGNTIYF. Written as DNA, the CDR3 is TGTGCCAGCAGTGAAGTGGCCTCCGGTGGAAACACCATATATTTT.